The clone carrying this T cell receptor beta chain appeared many times. Its antigen is still unknown. V lost 0 bases and J 1 base, leaving 5 bases between the germline ends. Per germline, CDR1 SGHRS and CDR2 YFSETQ. The CDR3 length is 14 residues. These data belong to a study of CD8+CD57+ T cells in acquired aplastic anemia. About the study: Mean yield of DNA from sorted CD4+ and CD8+ cells was approximately 3 ug.

Broader study findings: No significant difference in CD8+ Simpson's diversity was found between patients and controls. The study identified roughly 29 CD8+ CDR3 sequences shared by patients and controls.

The TCR beta profiling, which covered VDJ combination and CDR3 sequence, was carried out using genomic DNA as the template. A single record per CDR3 protein comes from TCRdb applying MiXCR to the reads. The profile shows 250,000 to 300,000 distinct CDR3 sequences, approximately 57% of them singletons. This chain joins TRBV5-1 and TRBJ1-5; D is unclear. The clonotype comes from a human donor with severe aplastic anemia or a healthy control (not recorded which). Material for sequencing was sorted CD4+, CD8+, or CD8+CD57+ T cells (not recorded which) from PBMCs. The CDR3 loop reads CASSLGQSNQPQHF. The CDR3 DNA reads as TGCGCCAGCAGCTTGGGACAAAGCAATCAGCCCCAGCATTTT.